This T cell receptor (beta chain) originates from a study of shared clonotypes between healthy human individuals. Broader study findings: Larger richness was generally estimated for naive than memory subsets. The sharing of 5% to 5.5% of naive CD4 clonotypes was seen across several donors.

Germline CDR1 reads MNHNS; CDR2 reads SASEGT. The germline V and J ends were trimmed by 7 bases and 10 bases, with 16 bases remaining between them. CDR3 length: 12 amino acids. The donor population consisted of healthy HIV-negative adults with no recent acute infections or vaccinations. TCRdb keeps only in-frame clones here, not all; method: immunoSEQ multiplex PCR. Of over 2 million clones in the sample, 90% to 95% were seen once. Concerning this clone itself: Its antigen is currently unknown.

The chain carries TRBV6-1 and TRBJ1-1; D might be TRBD1 (5 bases). Specimen: naive CD4+ T cells sorted from blood. Subset here: CD45RA+ positively selected. This receptor was obtained from a man between 18 and 35 years old in good health. CDR3 bases: TGTGCCAGCAACGTAGTGGGGCTTGGAGCTTTCTTT. Protein sequence: CASNVVGLGAFF.